This TCR beta chain was identified in a study of T cell responses to AZD1222 COVID-19 vaccine. Study-level results: Within unmutated variant regions lay the reported targets of nearly half of spike-specific TCRs. Spike as a whole was targeted by vaccine-associated CD4 TCRs, dominant at 160-218 and 743-854.

Clones were sequenced by immunoSEQ multiplex PCR, and TCRdb holds only the in-frame ones, with some missing. The table lists around 120,000 clones, around 84% of them singletons. Only one count was recorded for this clone. The antigen remains undetermined. Recipients boosted at about 4 weeks or about 12 weeks are pooled. Germline values: CDR1 SGHRS, CDR2 YFSETQ. CDR3 length: 16 amino acids. The V end lost 0 bases, the J end lost 0 bases, and 12 bases lay between the germline ends. The sequence was obtained from an adult who received the AZD1222 COVID-19 vaccine. The specimen comprised peripheral blood, sampled 28 days after the second AZD1222 dose. J is TRBJ1-1 and V is TRBV5-1; TRBD1 might be the D (5 bases). CDR3 loop: CASSLARAGMNTEAFF. The DNA of the CDR3 is TGCGCCAGCAGCTTGGCCAGGGCGGGGATGAACACTGAAGCTTTCTTT.